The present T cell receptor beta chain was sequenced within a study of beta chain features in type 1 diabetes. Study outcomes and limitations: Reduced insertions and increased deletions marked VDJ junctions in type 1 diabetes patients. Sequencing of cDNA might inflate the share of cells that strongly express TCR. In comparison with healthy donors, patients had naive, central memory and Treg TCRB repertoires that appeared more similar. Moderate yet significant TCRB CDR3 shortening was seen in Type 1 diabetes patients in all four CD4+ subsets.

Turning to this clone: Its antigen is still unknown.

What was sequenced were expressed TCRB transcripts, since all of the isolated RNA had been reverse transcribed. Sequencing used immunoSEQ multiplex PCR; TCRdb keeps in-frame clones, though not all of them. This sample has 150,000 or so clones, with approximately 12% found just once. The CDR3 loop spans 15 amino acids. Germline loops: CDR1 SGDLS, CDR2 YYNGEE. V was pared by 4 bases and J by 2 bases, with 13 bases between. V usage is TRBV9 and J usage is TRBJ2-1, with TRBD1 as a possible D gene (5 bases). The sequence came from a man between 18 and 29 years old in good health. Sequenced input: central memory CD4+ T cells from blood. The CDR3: CASSPSPGPYNEQFF. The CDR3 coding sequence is TGTGCCAGCAGCCCCAGCCCAGGGCCCTACAATGAGCAGTTCTTC.